Listed here are 21 T cell receptor beta chains from one sample, sequenced in a study of blood T cell repertoires in COVID-19. Using immunoSEQ multiplex PCR, the repertoire was profiled, and TCRdb retains in-frame clones only, with some absent. The table lists 110,000 to 150,000 clones, 75% to 85% of them singletons, with roughly 10% in the top ten. The specimen was peripheral blood. Receptors were obtained from a man in his fifties or sixties with active or convalescent COVID-19.

This chain joins TRBV24-1 and TRBJ2-3; TRBD1 agrees at 10 bases. V was pared by 3 bases and J by 4 bases, with 3 bases of the junction left unmatched. Per germline, CDR1 KGHDR and CDR2 SFDVKD. The CDR3 length is 15 residues. The CDR3 reads CATSDPGQGSDTQYF. The CDR3 DNA follows: TGTGCCACCAGTGATCCGGGACAGGGGTCAGATACGCAGTATTTT.

The chain is built from TRBV25-1 and TRBJ2-2; D is unclear. Between the trimmed V and J ends, which lost 4 bases and 8 bases, there was a span of 11 bases. Germline CDR1 MGHDK, CDR2 SYGVNS. The CDR3 consists of 13 residues. CDR3 sequence: CASSAPAIGELFF. The CDR3 DNA follows: TGTGCCAGCAGTGCACCCGCTATAGGGGAGCTGTTTTTT.

This CDR3 reads CASSLMGQNSGNTIYF. The CDR3 bases are TGCGCCAGCAGCTTGATGGGGCAAAACTCTGGAAACACCATATATTTT. The rearrangement links TRBV5-1 to TRBJ1-3; D perhaps matches TRBD1 (5 bases). V was trimmed by 1 base and J by 0 bases, leaving 11 bases between them. CDR1 and CDR2 from the germline V gene are SGHRS and YFSETQ. The CDR3 covers 16 residues.

The rearrangement joins TRBV12-3 or TRBV12-4 to TRBJ2-7; no clear D. The CDR3 sequence is 13 residues long. Trimming left V 6 bases short and J 1 base short, with 10 bases between. CDR3 loop: CASSPYVSYEQYF. The CDR3 DNA reads TGTGCCAGCAGCCCCTATGTGTCCTACGAGCAGTACTTC.

The V call is TRBV30, the J call TRBJ1-1, with D perhaps matching TRBD1 (5 bases). V shed 8 bases and J shed 1 base, with 14 bases lying between them. CDR3 length: 13 amino acids. From germline, CDR1 is GTSNPN and CDR2 SVGIG (reference sequence). In DNA, the CDR3 is TGTGCCCGCCAGGGTTGGGGGAACACTGAAGCTTTCTTT. Amino acid sequence: CARQGWGNTEAFF.

The table lists this clone with a few counts. The CDR3 is CASSLDEGGYTF. CDR3 in DNA: TGTGCCAGCAGCTTAGACGAGGGTGGCTACACCTTC. This chain uses TRBV7-2 with TRBJ1-2; D not certain. Germline-derived CDR1 and CDR2 are SGHTA and FQGNSA. This CDR3 is built from 12 residues. Trimming stripped 1 base from V and 7 bases from J, with 7 bases between. Filled out from reference TRBV7-2 and TRBJ1-2, the complete variable domain reads GAGVSQSPSNKVTEKGKDVELRCDPISGHTALYWYRQSLGQGLEFLIYFQGNSAPDKSGLPSDRFSAERTGGSVSTLTIQRTQQEDSAVYLCASSLDEGGYTFGSGTRLTVV.

This rearrangement joins TRBV6-1 to TRBJ2-1; D gene ambiguous. The CDR3 spans 16 residues. Trimming shortened V by 4 bases and J by 0 bases, and 13 bases separated the two germline ends. Germline V gene data show CDR1 as MNHNS and CDR2 as SASEGT. The CDR3 sequence: CASSGGWQSSYNEQFF. The CDR3 DNA is TGTGCCAGCAGTGGAGGCTGGCAGAGCTCCTACAATGAGCAGTTCTTC.

This clone appeared once. Written as DNA, the CDR3 is TGTGCCAGCAGTGAGCTATGGGGGAGGCTCGGCTACACCTTC. This codes for CASSELWGRLGYTF. The V and J genes are TRBV6-1 and TRBJ1-2; D might be TRBD1 (5 bases). Germline lookup yields CDR1 MNHNS and CDR2 SASEGT. This CDR3 has 14 amino acids. Trimming removed 3 bases at V and 8 bases at J, with 16 bases between.

This chain's CDR3 is CAISAVGGNQPQHF. CDR3 DNA sequence: TGTGCCATCAGTGCGGTAGGAGGCAATCAGCCCCAGCATTTT. The chain joins TRBV10-3 to TRBJ1-5, with D unclear. The ends were cut back, 4 bases at V and 2 bases at J, with 9 bases in the middle. The CDR3 is made up of 14 amino acids. Germline CDR1 reads ENHRY; CDR2 reads SYGVKD.

This chain links TRBV12-3 or TRBV12-4 with TRBJ1-2; D possibly corresponds to TRBD1 (5 bases). The CDR3 totals 13 residues. V was shortened by 5 bases and J by 3 bases, with 10 bases between the two germline ends. CDR3 nucleotides: TGTGCCAGCAGTGTCGGGGGGGACTATGGCTACACCTTC. Translated, it gives CASSVGGDYGYTF.

The rearrangement links TRBV14 to TRBJ1-6; no reliable D call. Trimming pared 0 bases from V and 8 bases from J, leaving 8 bases between. The V gene's germline CDR1 is SGHDN and CDR2 FVKESK. The CDR3 has 14 amino acids. This CDR3 is CASSQENGYSPLHF. CDR3 nucleotide sequence: TGTGCCAGCAGCCAAGAGAACGGTTATTCACCCCTCCACTTT.

This clone appeared once. The rearrangement links TRBV3-1 (or the pseudogene TRBV3-2) to TRBJ1-3; D not certain. Trimming took off 4 bases at V and 7 bases at J, with 5 bases between the two ends. The CDR3 extends over 11 amino acids. CDR1 and CDR2 (germline): LGHDT, YNNKEL (reference sequence). The CDR3 sequence is CASSPGNTIYF. The DNA for the CDR3 is TGTGCCAGCAGCCCCGGGAACACCATATATTTT.

This clone was picked up a small number of times. In nucleotides, the CDR3 is TGCAGTGCTAGTGCAGGGAATGGAAACACCATATATTTT. As protein: CSASAGNGNTIYF. The rearrangement uses TRBV20-1 and TRBJ1-3, with D perhaps matching TRBD1 (5 bases). Germline V gene sequence: CDR1 DFQATT, CDR2 SNEGSKA (reference sequence). The V gene lost 3 bases and the J gene lost 3 bases, with 9 bases spanning the gap. This CDR3 has 13 residues.

This sequence joins TRBV4-3 and TRBJ2-3; 7 nucleotides align to TRBD2. Germline CDR1 is LGHNA and CDR2 is YSLEER. Trimming took 0 bases from V and 8 from J; bases not matched to a gene: 11. This CDR3 spans 16 amino acids. CDR3 protein: CASSQDRGGPLGTQYF. As DNA, the CDR3 is TGCGCCAGCAGCCAAGATCGGGGAGGGCCCCTAGGTACGCAGTATTTT.

This clone was detected a few times. The rearrangement links TRBV19 to TRBJ1-1, with TRBD1 matching over 12 bases. With V trimmed by 9 bases and J by 9 bases, 17 bases remained unmatched. Germline lookup yields CDR1 LNHDA and CDR2 SQIVND (reference sequence). CDR3 length: 16 residues. The CDR3 DNA follows: TGTGCCAGCTCCACGGGACAGGGGGCGCCGGCCACCAAAGCTTTCTTT. Encoded protein: CASSTGQGAPATKAFF.

The chain carries TRBV5-1 and TRBJ2-5; 9 bases line up with TRBD2. The CDR3 is 15 amino acids. CDR1 is SGHRS and CDR2 is YFSETQ in the germline V gene. Germline trimming cut 2 bases from V and 2 bases from J; bases unmatched to any gene: 4. The CDR3 sequence is CASSFRLAVQETQYF. For the CDR3, the DNA is TGCGCCAGCAGCTTTCGACTAGCGGTTCAAGAGACCCAGTACTTC.

The chain joins TRBV6-6 to TRBJ2-1; D is unresolved. Trimming pared 2 bases from V and 4 bases from J, leaving 6 bases between. The CDR3 contains 13 residues. The germline gives CDR1 MNHNY, CDR2 SVGAGI (reference sequence). CDR3: CASSYETYNEQFF. The CDR3 DNA reads TGTGCCAGCAGTTACGAGACTTACAATGAGCAGTTCTTC.

This CDR3 is CASSFAGKETQYF. The CDR3 bases are TGTGCCAGCAGTTTTGCAGGGAAAGAGACCCAGTACTTC. This rearrangement joins TRBV12-3 or TRBV12-4 to TRBJ2-5, with D tentatively TRBD1 (5 bases). Deletions cut 3 bases from V and 3 bases from J, with 8 bases between. The CDR3 contains 13 residues.

This chain links TRBV18 with TRBJ1-2; 10 bases are shared with TRBD1. This CDR3 region has 17 residues. Germline CDR1 is KGHSH and CDR2 is LQKENI. V lost 2 bases to trimming and J lost 0 bases; unmatched junction nucleotides: 6. As DNA, the CDR3 is TGTGCCAGCTCACCATTTGGGACAGGGGATGCTAACTATGGCTACACCTTC. Its protein product is CASSPFGTGDANYGYTF.

The V gene is TRBV9, the J gene TRBJ2-3, with 7 bases fitting TRBD1. The germline gives CDR1 SGDLS, CDR2 YYNGEE. Germline trimming cut 3 bases from V and 4 bases from J; bases unmatched to any gene: 8. CDR3 length: 15 amino acids. The DNA for the CDR3 is TGTGCCAGCAGCGCGACAGGGATTAGCGCAGATACGCAGTATTTT. This encodes CASSATGISADTQYF.

This clone came up a few times. The same CDR3 also results from other DNA sequences found in this sample. The chain combines TRBV7-2 with TRBJ1-5; 7 bases fit TRBD1. Germline V lookup: CDR1 SGHTA, CDR2 FQGNSA. This CDR3 region has 14 residues. V gave up 2 bases and J gave up 5 bases; unmatched junction bases: 3. CDR3: CASSLRQGDQPQHF. CDR3 DNA sequence: TGTGCCAGCAGCTTAAGACAGGGCGATCAGCCCCAGCATTTT.